The clone carrying this T cell receptor beta chain was seen ten or more times. Its antigen is undetermined. These data are taken from a study of blood T cells in healthy people across ages. The study's findings and limits: Significant beta diversity loss was already apparent by age approximately 42, declining roughly linearly. Donors of long life had a larger count of naive CD4+ cells and greater diversity than aged donors.

This CDR3 region has 12 residues. V lost 5 bases and J 5 bases, leaving 12 bases between the germline ends. Germline values: CDR1 DFQATT, CDR2 SNEGSKA (reference sequence). Combining a sample-barcoded 5' primer with a J-beta primer mix, a second PCR ran for roughly 7 to 12 cycles. TCRdb re-called the 5' RACE reads through MiXCR, storing one row per CDR3 protein. The table includes roughly 650,000 distinct CDR3 sequences, about 30% detected once. The sequencing input was blood. This chain uses TRBV20-1 with TRBJ1-2; D remains ambiguous. The sequence was obtained from a woman older than 75 in good health. The CDR3 coding sequence is TGCAGTGCTCCCACAGACGAGTATGGCTACACCTTC. Translated: CSAPTDEYGYTF.